This section outlines one T cell receptor beta chain sequence together with its context. The count of this clone is one. Its binding antigen is unknown. It has no much larger one-base neighbor in the sample; base qualities were not kept. This specimen belongs to a study of blood T cell repertoires in COVID-19 (TCRdb year 2020). Turning to the overall study: Samples from collaborators originated in the United States, Italy and Spain and spanned both the acute and convalescent phases of COVID-19. The material from the prospective study consisted of cDNA or gDNA derived from T cells, B-cell-depleted T cells, or PBMCs. The dataset comprised deeply sampled blood TCRbeta repertoires from subjects exposed to, actively infected with, or recovered from COVID-19. The samples were drawn from two sources: the first 160 participants of the ongoing ImmuneRACE study, and approximately 1,300 subjects contributed by 6 global collaborators. A freely available public database, intended as a resource for researchers studying the immune response to SARS-CoV-2, is where the repertoires were released. Sample metadata almost always included a de-identified subject ID, COVID-19 status, age in years and sex. Where available, HLA class I and class II types were taken from metadata supplied by the sample provider and were not determined by assay-based typing.

Based on the germline V gene (reference sequence), the CDR1 and CDR2 sequences are LGHDT and YNNKEL. The CDR3 sequence holds 12 residues, the cysteine and phenylalanine included. Left in the record is the CDR3 DNA by itself, 36 bases read in frame from the first base. V trim: 4 bases; J trim: 9 bases; unmatched bases: 2. The immunoSEQ Assay, a bias-controlled multiplex PCR, was used to amplify TCRbeta CDR3 regions from genomic DNA. In the paper's pipeline: The number of nucleated cells in each sample was estimated by amplification of reference gene primers within the assay. To quantify the absolute abundance of each unique TCRbeta CDR3 rearrangement, sequence reads were collapsed and filtered. For each sample, productive Simpson clonality was calculated as the square root of Simpson's diversity index across productive rearrangements. TCRdb holds this immuneACCESS table with in-frame rearrangements only. Some clones are missing; in checked studies, unresolved V genes explain under half, and the rest has no known cause. That table furnishes V, J and clone size, whereas the DNA furnished D and trimming. The sample table records about 90,000 clones; around 88% of these occur just once. The ten largest clonotypes hold 0.47% of the sample.

Each collaborating institution followed its own protocols to collect whole blood in K2EDTA tubes. For TCRbeta analysis, collaborator samples were shipped as frozen whole blood, as isolated PBMCs, or as DNA extracted from either sample type. The investigation overall reported the following: The amount of clinical and demographic metadata varied by source and participant and was provided uncurated.

The clonotype originates from a man in his 60s with acute or convalescent COVID-19. The chain is assembled from TRBV3-1 (or the pseudogene TRBV3-2) and TRBJ1-5, with 8 bases aligning to TRBD1. Material for sequencing was peripheral blood. The nucleotides are TGTGCCAGCAGCCCCGGGACAGGGCCCCAGCATTTT. Its protein reads: CASSPGTGPQHF.